This TCR beta chain came from a study of technical replicates of blood from a few donors. V was trimmed by 5 bases and J by 4 bases, leaving 11 bases between them. Germline V gene data show CDR1 as MNHEY and CDR2 as SVGAGI. The CDR3 runs 13 residues. This table comes from immunoSEQ multiplex PCR, and its TCRdb copy is limited to in-frame clones, with some not included. The sample includes some 87,000 clones, roughly 96% of them seen just once. The chain carries TRBV6-5 and TRBJ1-1; D gene uncertain. The TCR originated in a human donor in good health. The sequenced material came from T cells isolated from PBMCs. The CDR3 here is CASSLSGITEAFF. CDR3 nucleotide sequence: TGTGCCAGCAGTCTGTCAGGCATCACTGAAGCTTTCTTT.